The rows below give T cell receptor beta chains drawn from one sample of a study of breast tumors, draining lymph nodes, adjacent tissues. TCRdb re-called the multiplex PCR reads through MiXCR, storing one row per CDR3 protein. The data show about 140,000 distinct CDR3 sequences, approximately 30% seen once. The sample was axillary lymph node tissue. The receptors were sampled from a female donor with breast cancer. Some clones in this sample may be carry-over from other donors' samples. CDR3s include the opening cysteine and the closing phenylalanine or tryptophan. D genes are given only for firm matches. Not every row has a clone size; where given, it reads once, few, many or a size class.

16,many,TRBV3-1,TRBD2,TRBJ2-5,CASSQGLAASQETQYF,TGTGCCAGCAGCCAAGGGCTAGCGGCCTCCCAAGAGACCCAGTACTTC
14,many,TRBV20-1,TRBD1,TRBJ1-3,CSAQTTGAGNTIYF,TGCAGTGCCCAAACGACAGGGGCTGGAAACACCATATATTTT
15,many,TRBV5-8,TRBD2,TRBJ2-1,CASSVLAGVYNEQFF,TGTGCCAGCAGCGTTCTAGCGGGGGTTTACAATGAGCAGTTCTTC
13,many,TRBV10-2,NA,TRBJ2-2,CASSGVGTGELFF,TGCGCCAGCAGTGGCGTCGGAACCGGGGAGCTGTTTTTT
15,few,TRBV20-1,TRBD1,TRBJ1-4,CSARAFGTGLEKLFF,TGCAGTGCTAGGGCGTTCGGGACAGGGCTGGAAAAACTGTTTTTT
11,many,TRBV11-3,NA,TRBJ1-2,CARVGSGGYTF,TGTGCCAGAGTGGGGTCGGGAGGCTACACCTTC
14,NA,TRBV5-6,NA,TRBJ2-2,CASSSASSTGELFF,TGTGCCAGCAGCTCTGCAAGCTCCACCGGGGAGCTGTTTTTT
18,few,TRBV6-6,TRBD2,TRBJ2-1,CASSHSRASGGGGNEQFF,TGTGCCAGCAGTCATTCGCGGGCTAGCGGGGGGGGAGGCAATGAGCAGTTCTTC
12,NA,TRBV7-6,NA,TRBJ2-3,CASSFGSDTQYF,TGTGCCAGCAGCTTTGGCTCGGATACGCAGTATTTT
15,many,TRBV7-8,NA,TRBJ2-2,CASGTVLSNTGELFF,TGTGCCAGCGGCACGGTGTTGTCGAACACCGGGGAGCTGTTTTTT
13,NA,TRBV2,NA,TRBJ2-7,CASSDIPSYERYF,TGTGCCAGCAGTGATATCCCTAGCTACGAGCGGTACTTC
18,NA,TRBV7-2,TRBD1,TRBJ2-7,CASSLFSTGQGFPHEQYF,TGTGCCAGCAGCTTATTTTCTACGGGACAGGGGTTCCCTCACGAGCAGTACTTC
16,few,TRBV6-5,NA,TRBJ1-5,CASSHSAGEGNQPQHF,TGTGCCAGCAGTCACTCAGCAGGGGAAGGCAATCAGCCCCAGCATTTT
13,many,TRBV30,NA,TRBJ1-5,CAWSVQGRQPQHF,TGTGCCTGGAGTGTACAGGGCCGTCAGCCCCAGCATTTT
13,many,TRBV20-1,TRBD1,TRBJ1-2,CSARSQGRTGYTF,TGCAGTGCTCGATCACAGGGGAGAACTGGCTACACCTTC
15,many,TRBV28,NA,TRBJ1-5,CASSLFGNSNQPQHF,TGTGCCAGCAGTTTATTTGGAAATAGCAATCAGCCCCAGCATTTT
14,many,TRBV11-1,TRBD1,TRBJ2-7,CASSYETGAHEQYF,TGTGCCAGCAGCTACGAGACAGGGGCCCACGAGCAGTACTTC
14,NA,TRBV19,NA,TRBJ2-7,CAGSKGGSYYEQYF,TGTGCCGGTAGTAAGGGGGGGAGCTACTACGAGCAGTACTTC
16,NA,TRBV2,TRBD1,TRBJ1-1,CASGIKRDRVNTEAFF,TGTGCCAGCGGCATTAAGAGGGACAGGGTGAACACTGAAGCTTTCTTT
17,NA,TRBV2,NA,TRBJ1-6,CASSSDRGRSYNSPLHF,TGTGCCAGCAGTTCTGATCGGGGGAGGTCATATAATTCACCCCTCCACTTT
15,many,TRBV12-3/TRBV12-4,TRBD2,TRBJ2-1,CASSLYGGAVNEQFF,TGTGCCAGCAGTTTATACGGGGGGGCCGTCAATGAGCAGTTCTTC
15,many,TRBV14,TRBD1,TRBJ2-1,CASSQVTGAYNEQFF,TGTGCCAGCAGCCAAGTGACAGGGGCATACAATGAGCAGTTCTTC
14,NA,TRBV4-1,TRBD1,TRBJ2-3,CASSGQGISDTRYF,TGCGCCAGCAGCGGACAGGGGATTTCAGATACGCGGTATTTT
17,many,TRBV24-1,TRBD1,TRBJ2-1,CATSGTLGQGAYNEQFF,TGTGCCACCAGTGGAACCCTGGGACAGGGGGCCTACAATGAGCAGTTCTTC
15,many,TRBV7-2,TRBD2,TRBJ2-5,CASNPQGDYLETQYF,TGTGCCAGCAACCCTCAAGGGGACTACTTGGAGACCCAGTACTTC
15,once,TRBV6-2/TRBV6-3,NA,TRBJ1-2,CASSQQVGAIGGCTF,TGTGCCAGCAGCCAACAGGTGGGGGCGATCGGTGGCTGCACCTTC
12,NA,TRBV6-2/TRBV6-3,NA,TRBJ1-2,CASSPSARGYTF,TGTGCCAGCAGTCCCTCGGCCAGGGGCTACACCTTC
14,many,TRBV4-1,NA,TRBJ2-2,CASSQVVATGELFF,TGCGCCAGCAGCCAAGTGGTTGCCACCGGGGAGCTGTTTTTT
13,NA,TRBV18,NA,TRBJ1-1,CASSRGENTEAFF,TGTGCCAGCTCACGGGGAGAGAACACTGAAGCTTTCTTT
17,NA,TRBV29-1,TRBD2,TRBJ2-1,CSVTPGLAGESYNEQFF,TGCAGCGTGACCCCTGGACTAGCGGGGGAATCCTACAATGAGCAGTTCTTC
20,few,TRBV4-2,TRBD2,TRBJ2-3,CASSQDYRRGGPSRTDTRYF,TGTGCCAGCAGCCAAGATTATAGGCGGGGGGGCCCCTCTCGCACAGATACGCGGTATTTT
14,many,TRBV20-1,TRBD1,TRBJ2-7,CSARDTDRVYEQYF,TGCAGTGCTAGAGATACGGACAGGGTCTACGAGCAGTACTTC
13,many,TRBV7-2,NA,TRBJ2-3,CASSLVFPDTQYF,TGTGCCAGCAGCTTAGTATTCCCAGATACGCAGTATTTT
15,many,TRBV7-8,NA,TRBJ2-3,CASSLRMSVTDTQYF,TGTGCCAGCAGCCTCAGGATGAGTGTGACAGATACGCAGTATTTT
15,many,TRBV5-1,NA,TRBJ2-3,CASSSQADRTDTQYF,TGCGCCAGCAGCTCTCAAGCGGACCGCACAGATACGCAGTATTTT
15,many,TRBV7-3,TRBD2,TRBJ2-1,CASRPSGGAHNEQFF,TGTGCCAGCAGACCTAGCGGGGGGGCCCACAATGAGCAGTTCTTC
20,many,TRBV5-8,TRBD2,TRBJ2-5,CASSRTSGGFLDPSRETQYF,TGTGCCAGCAGCAGGACTAGCGGGGGCTTCCTTGATCCCAGTAGGGAGACCCAGTACTTC